One and the same sample provided the 15 T cell receptor beta chains below, sequenced in a study of cytomegalovirus exposure and HLA in healthy donors. The PCR was carried out with 60 Vbeta primers and 13 Jbeta primers. Measured with immunoSEQ multiplex PCR; TCRdb has only the in-frame clones, and not every one. This sample has 150,000 to 200,000 clones, with 77% found just once. The sequencing sample was made of PBMCs. These receptors were collected from a man in his late teens or twenties in good health and CMV-seronegative.

This clone came up a few times. This CDR3 is CASSPAGGISSYEQYF. CDR3 nucleotides: TGTGCCAGCAGCCCAGCCGGGGGGATTAGCTCCTACGAGCAGTACTTC. The V and J genes are TRBV11-3 and TRBJ2-5, with 7 bases lining up with TRBD2. The last part of the DNA fits TRBJ2-7 better; the J call may be wrong. This CDR3 contains 16 residues. Germline lookup yields CDR1 SGHNT and CDR2 YENEEA.

This chain connects TRBV19 to TRBJ1-5; D might be TRBD1 (6 bases). The germline V gene encodes CDR1 LNHDA and CDR2 SQIVND (reference sequence). This CDR3 is 16 amino acids long. The V end lost 4 bases, the J end lost 0 bases, and 13 bases lay between the germline ends. The CDR3: CASSKQDRNSNQPQHF. The CDR3 DNA reads as TGTGCCAGTAGTAAGCAAGACAGGAATAGCAATCAGCCCCAGCATTTT.

J is TRBJ2-1 and V is TRBV15; TRBD1 might be the D (5 bases). The germline V and J ends were trimmed by 6 bases and 10 bases, with 22 bases remaining between them. The CDR3 covers 15 residues. The germline V gene encodes CDR1 LNHNV and CDR2 YYDKDF (reference sequence). The DNA of the CDR3 is TGTGCCACCAGGTTTTATAGGGGCGACGCAGTGGAGCAGTTCTTC. The encoded protein is CATRFYRGDAVEQFF.

This clone has only a few counts. The chain is built from TRBV27 and TRBJ1-2; maybe TRBD1 (6 bases). Germline V gives CDR1 MNHEY, CDR2 SMNVEV (reference sequence). V lost 6 bases to trimming and J lost 6 bases, with 17 bases between them. This CDR3 has 14 amino acids. In nucleotides, the CDR3 is TGTGCCAGCAGCCCTATACGGGGGGCGCATGGCTACACCTTC. Translated: CASSPIRGAHGYTF.

The CDR3 region has the DNA TGCGCCAGCAGCCGGGGGGATTTGGGCACAGATACGCAGTATTTT. It codes for CASSRGDLGTDTQYF. The chain has TRBV4-1 and TRBJ2-3; tentative D call: TRBD2 (6 bases). Germline assignment: CDR1 MGHRA and CDR2 YSYEKL. Trimming stripped 4 bases from V and 1 base from J, with 12 bases between. CDR3 length: 15 residues.

The CDR3 reads CASSLPSGGENEQFF. Here the CDR3 DNA reads TGTGCCAGCAGTCTACCTAGCGGGGGGGAGAATGAGCAGTTCTTC. The V call is TRBV6-5, the J call TRBJ2-1, with 12 positions matching TRBD2. The CDR3 runs 15 residues. The trim removed 5 bases at V and 7 bases at J, leaving 6 bases unmatched. Looked up from germline, CDR1 is MNHEY and CDR2 is SVGAGI.

This clone was recorded a few times. This rearrangement joins TRBV14 to TRBJ2-4; TRBD2 might be the D (5 bases). Trimming removed 5 bases at V and 0 bases at J, with 11 bases between. This CDR3 comprises 15 residues. Germline V lookup: CDR1 SGHDN, CDR2 FVKESK. CDR3 DNA sequence: TGTGCCAGCAGCGCTTCGGGATTAGCCAAAAACATTCAGTACTTC. Its protein is CASSASGLAKNIQYF.

The gene calls are TRBV7-3 and TRBJ2-1; 7 bases match TRBD2. V lost 5 bases, J lost 7 bases, and 11 bases stayed unmatched. The V gene's germline CDR1 is SGHTA and CDR2 FQGTGA. The CDR3 is 15 amino acids. CDR3: CASSPLSAGMNEQFF. CDR3 DNA: TGTGCCAGCAGCCCCCTATCAGCGGGGATGAATGAGCAGTTCTTC.

As concerns this clone: One end of the junction varies from germline; a read error may be responsible. The chain joins TRBV6-5 to TRBJ1-2; 8 bases line up with TRBD1. CDR3 length: 13 residues. Germline-derived CDR1 and CDR2 are MNHEY and SVGAGI. CDR3 in amino acids: CASTLGQGNGYPF. DNA of the CDR3: TGTGCCAGCACTCTCGGACAGGGAAATGGCTACCCCTTC.

The V call is TRBV27, the J call TRBJ1-1, with a tentative D call TRBD1 (5 bases). This CDR3 spans 14 amino acids. The germline V gene has CDR1 MNHEY and CDR2 SMNVEV (reference sequence). V was clipped by 6 bases and J by 0 bases, with 11 bases between them. The CDR3 nucleotides read TGTGCCAGCAGCCTGTGGGGGGTGAACACTGAAGCTTTCTTT. Its protein product is CASSLWGVNTEAFF.

The chain has TRBV6-4 and TRBJ1-1, with D unclear. Germline V gives CDR1 MRHNA, CDR2 SNTAGT. The CDR3 has 13 residues. The germline V and J ends were trimmed by 4 bases and 2 bases, with 8 bases remaining between them. This CDR3 is CASSAESNTEAFF. As DNA, the CDR3 is TGTGCCAGCAGTGCAGAATCTAACACTGAAGCTTTCTTT.

J is TRBJ1-5 and V is TRBV5-5, with 7 bases that match TRBD1. This CDR3 has 14 amino acids. V lost 5 bases and J lost 7; bases outside the gene matches: 9. Germline V gene lookup returns CDR1 SGHKS and CDR2 YYEKEE (reference sequence). In DNA, the CDR3 is TGTGCCAGCAGTTTACCGACAGGGTCGCAGCCCCAGCATTTT. Translation: CASSLPTGSQPQHF.

The sample holds one count of this clone. CDR3 in DNA: TGTGCCAGCAGCGGGGGGGGTCTCCAAGAGACCCAGTACTTC. This codes for CASSGGGLQETQYF. The chain couples TRBV9 to TRBJ2-5; TRBD2 matches at 7 bases. The CDR3 totals 14 residues. Per germline, CDR1 SGDLS and CDR2 YYNGEE. J lost 1 base, V lost 3 bases, and 3 bases had no gene match. Together with reference TRBV9 and TRBJ2-5, the CDR3 gives the full variable domain: DSGVTQTPKHLITATGQRVTLRCSPRSGDLSVYWYQQSLDQGLQFLIQYYNGEERAKGNILERFSAQQFPDLHSELNLSSLELGDSALYFCASSGGGLQETQYFGPGTRLLVL.

This rearrangement joins TRBV13 to TRBJ2-1; 15 bases fit TRBD2. Trimming took 5 bases from V and 5 from J; bases not matched to a gene: 7. The CDR3 sequence is 17 residues long. Germline CDR1 PRHDT, CDR2 FYEKMQ (reference sequence). For the CDR3, the DNA is TGTGCCAGCAGCCCGAGGACTAGCGGGAGGGGAAACAATGAGCAGTTCTTC. Translation: CASSPRTSGRGNNEQFF. The whole variable domain, filled in from reference TRBV13 and TRBJ2-1, reads AAGVIQSPRHLIKEKRETATLKCYPIPRHDTVYWYQQGPGQDPQFLISFYEKMQSDKGSIPDRFSAQQFSDYHSELNMSSLELGDSALYFCASSPRTSGRGNNEQFFGPGTRLTVL.

This clone was seen only once. The genes are TRBV5-1 and TRBJ2-2; tentatively, D is TRBD1 (5 bases). Trimming took 2 bases from V and 7 from J, leaving 15 bases between them. The CDR3 is 15 amino acids. CDR1 is SGHRS, CDR2 YFSETQ, per germline. Written as DNA, the CDR3 is TGCGCCAGCAGCTTCGGACACCGAGATAACGGGGAGCTGTTTTTT. Its translation: CASSFGHRDNGELFF.